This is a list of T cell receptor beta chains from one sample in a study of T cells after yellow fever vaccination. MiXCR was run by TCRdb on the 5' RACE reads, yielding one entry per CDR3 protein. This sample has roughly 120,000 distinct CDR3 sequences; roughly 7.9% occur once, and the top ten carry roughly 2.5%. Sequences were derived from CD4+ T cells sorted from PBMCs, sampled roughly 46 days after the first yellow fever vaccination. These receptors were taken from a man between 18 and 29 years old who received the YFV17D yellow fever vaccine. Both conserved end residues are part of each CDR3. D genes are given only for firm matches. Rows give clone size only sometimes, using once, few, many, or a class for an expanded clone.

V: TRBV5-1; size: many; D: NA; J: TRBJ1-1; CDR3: CASSLGQEGEAFF; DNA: TGCGCCAGCAGCTTGGGACAGGAGGGTGAAGCTTTCTTT
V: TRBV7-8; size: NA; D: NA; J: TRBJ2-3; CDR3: CASSSLPGGGTDTQYF; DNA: TGTGCCAGCAGCTCCCTTCCCGGCGGGGGCACAGATACGCAGTATTTT
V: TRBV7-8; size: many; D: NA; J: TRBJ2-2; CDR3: CASTPMGGELFF; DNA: TGTGCCAGCACCCCTATGGGCGGGGAGCTGTTTTTT
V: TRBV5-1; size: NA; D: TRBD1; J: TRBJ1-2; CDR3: CASSLNPGTGVDYGYTF; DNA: TGCGCCAGCAGCTTGAATCCCGGGACAGGGGTCGACTATGGCTACACCTTC
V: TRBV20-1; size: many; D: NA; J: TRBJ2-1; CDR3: CSARFGDNEQFF; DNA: TGCAGTGCTAGGTTCGGGGACAATGAGCAGTTCTTC
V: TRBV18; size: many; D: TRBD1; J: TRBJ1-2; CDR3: CASSQQGDYGYTF; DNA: TGTGCCAGCTCCCAACAGGGGGACTATGGCTACACCTTC
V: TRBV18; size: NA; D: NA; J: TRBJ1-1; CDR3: CASSPPSRGAFF; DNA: TGTGCCAGCTCACCCCCAAGTCGTGGAGCTTTCTTT
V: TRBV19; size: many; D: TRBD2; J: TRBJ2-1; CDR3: CASSTPVLASGEQFF; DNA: TGTGCCAGTAGTACGCCGGTACTAGCGTCAGGTGAGCAGTTCTTC
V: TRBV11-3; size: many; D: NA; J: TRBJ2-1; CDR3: CASSLRYPNEQFF; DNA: TGTGCCAGCAGCTTAAGGTATCCAAATGAGCAGTTCTTC
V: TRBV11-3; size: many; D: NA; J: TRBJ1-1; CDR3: CASSLAGEGMNTEAFF; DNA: TGTGCCAGCAGCTTAGCGGGGGAAGGGATGAACACTGAAGCTTTCTTT
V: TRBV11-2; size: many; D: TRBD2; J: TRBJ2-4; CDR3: CASSLVSLAGVLAKNIQYF; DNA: TGTGCCAGCAGCTTAGTGTCCCTAGCGGGGGTTCTAGCCAAAAACATTCAGTACTTC
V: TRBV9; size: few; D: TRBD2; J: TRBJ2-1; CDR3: CASSVEGVAGGRSSYNEQFF; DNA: TGTGCCAGCAGCGTAGAGGGTGTAGCGGGGGGCCGTAGCTCCTACAATGAGCAGTTCTTC
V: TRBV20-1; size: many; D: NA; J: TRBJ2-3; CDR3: CSARLSMSTDTQYF; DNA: TGCAGTGCTAGACTGTCCATGAGCACAGATACGCAGTATTTT
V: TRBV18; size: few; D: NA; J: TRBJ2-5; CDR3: CASSPIRTGETQYF; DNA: TGTGCCAGCTCACCGATCCGAACCGGCGAGACCCAGTACTTC
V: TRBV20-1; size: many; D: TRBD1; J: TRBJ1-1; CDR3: CSAIRQGGTEAFF; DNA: TGCAGTGCTATCCGACAGGGGGGCACTGAAGCTTTCTTT
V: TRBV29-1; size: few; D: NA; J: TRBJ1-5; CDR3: CSVGREVGGQPQHF; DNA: TGCAGCGTTGGGCGGGAGGTAGGGGGTCAGCCCCAGCATTTT
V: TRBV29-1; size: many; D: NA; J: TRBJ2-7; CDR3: CSVGRRETYEQYF; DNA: TGCAGCGTTGGAAGGAGGGAAACCTACGAGCAGTACTTC
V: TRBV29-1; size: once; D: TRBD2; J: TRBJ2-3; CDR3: CSVVGGAADTQYF; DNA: TGCAGCGTTGTCGGGGGGGCCGCAGATACGCAGTATTTT
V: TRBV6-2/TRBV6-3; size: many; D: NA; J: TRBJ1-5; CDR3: CASTRSGNQPQHF; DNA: TGTGCCAGCACCCGGTCGGGCAATCAGCCCCAGCATTTT
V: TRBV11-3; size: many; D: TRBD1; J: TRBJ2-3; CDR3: CASSLTGGTQYF; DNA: TGTGCCAGCAGCTTGACAGGGGGTACGCAGTATTTT
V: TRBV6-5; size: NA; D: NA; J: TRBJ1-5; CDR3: CASSYSLRQNQPQHF; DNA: TGTGCCAGCAGTTACTCGTTGCGGCAGAATCAGCCCCAGCATTTT
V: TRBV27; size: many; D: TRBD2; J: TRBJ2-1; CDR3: CASSLWASGGPSYNEQFF; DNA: TGTGCCAGCAGTTTATGGGCTAGCGGGGGGCCCTCCTACAATGAGCAGTTCTTC
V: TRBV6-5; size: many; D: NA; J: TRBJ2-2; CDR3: CASSSLRRRTGELFF; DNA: TGTGCCAGCAGTTCCCTCAGGAGGAGGACCGGGGAGCTGTTTTTT
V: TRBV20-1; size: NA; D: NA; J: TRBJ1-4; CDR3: CSARAPTGGDEKLFF; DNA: TGCAGTGCTAGAGCCCCAACAGGTGGTGATGAAAAACTGTTTTTT
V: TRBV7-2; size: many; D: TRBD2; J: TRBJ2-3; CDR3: CASSTRLAGDTQYF; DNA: TGTGCCAGCAGCACAAGACTAGCTGGAGATACGCAGTATTTT
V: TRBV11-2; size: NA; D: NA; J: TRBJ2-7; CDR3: CASSLVGVQYF; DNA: TGTGCCAGCAGCTTAGTCGGGGTTCAGTACTTC
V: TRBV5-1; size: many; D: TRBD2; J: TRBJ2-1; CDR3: CASSLHAGGRNNEQFF; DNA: TGCGCCAGCAGCTTACACGCGGGGGGGCGGAACAATGAGCAGTTCTTC
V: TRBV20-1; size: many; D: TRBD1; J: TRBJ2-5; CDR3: CSAVGPDRAGETQYF; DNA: TGCAGTGCCGTGGGACCAGACAGGGCGGGAGAGACCCAGTACTTC
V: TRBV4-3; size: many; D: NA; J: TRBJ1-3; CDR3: CASSLGESSGNTIYF; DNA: TGCGCCAGCAGCCTTGGGGAGAGCTCTGGAAACACCATATATTTT
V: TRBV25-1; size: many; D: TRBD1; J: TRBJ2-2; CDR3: CATLREGTANTGELFF; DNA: TGTGCCACCCTTCGGGAAGGGACAGCTAACACCGGGGAGCTGTTTTTT
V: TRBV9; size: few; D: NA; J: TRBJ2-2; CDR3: CASSVSGELFF; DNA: TGTGCCAGTTCCGTTAGCGGGGAGCTGTTTTTT
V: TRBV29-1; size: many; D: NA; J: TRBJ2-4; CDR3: CSVEVGGKNIQYF; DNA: TGCAGCGTTGAAGTAGGGGGCAAAAACATTCAGTACTTC
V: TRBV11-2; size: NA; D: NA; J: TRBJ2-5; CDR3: CASSTGETQYF; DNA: TGTGCCAGCAGCACCGGGGAGACCCAGTACTTC
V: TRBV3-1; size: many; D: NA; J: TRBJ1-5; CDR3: CASSQDRSRWPQHF; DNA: TGTGCCAGCAGCCAAGATCGATCGAGGTGGCCCCAGCATTTT
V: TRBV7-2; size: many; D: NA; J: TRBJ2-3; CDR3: CASSMTRDVTDTQYF; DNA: TGTGCCAGCAGCATGACCCGGGACGTTACAGATACGCAGTATTTT
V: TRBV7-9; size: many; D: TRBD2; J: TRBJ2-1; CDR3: CASSLSGTTNEQFF; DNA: TGTGCCAGCAGCTTATCCGGGACTACCAATGAGCAGTTCTTC
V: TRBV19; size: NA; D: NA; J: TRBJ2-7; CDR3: CASSPWTVSFYEQYF; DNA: TGTGCCAGTAGTCCCTGGACCGTTAGCTTCTACGAGCAGTACTTC
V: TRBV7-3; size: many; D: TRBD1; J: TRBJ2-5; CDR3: CASSLGRTGGQETQYF; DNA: TGTGCCAGCAGCTTAGGGAGGACAGGGGGACAAGAGACCCAGTACTTC
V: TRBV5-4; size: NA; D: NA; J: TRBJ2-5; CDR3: CASSLAGPGQETQYF; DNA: TGTGCCAGCAGCTTGGCCGGGCCAGGCCAAGAGACCCAGTACTTC
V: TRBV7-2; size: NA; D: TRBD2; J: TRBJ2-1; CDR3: CASSLAGGASGANEQFF; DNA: TGTGCCAGCAGCTTAGCGGGAGGGGCTAGCGGGGCTAATGAGCAGTTCTTC
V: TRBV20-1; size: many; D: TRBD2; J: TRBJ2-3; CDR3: CSASTAAGVTDTQYF; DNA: TGCAGTGCTAGTACCGCTGCGGGGGTCACAGATACGCAGTATTTT
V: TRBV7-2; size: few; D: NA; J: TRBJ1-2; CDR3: CASSLFRENNYGYTF; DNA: TGTGCCAGCAGCTTATTCCGAGAGAATAACTATGGCTACACCTTC
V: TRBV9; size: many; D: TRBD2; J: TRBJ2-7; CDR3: CASSVGIAGVAYEQYF; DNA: TGTGCCAGCAGCGTAGGAATAGCGGGGGTGGCCTACGAGCAGTACTTC
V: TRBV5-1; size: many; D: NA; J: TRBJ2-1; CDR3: CASSLTGRVSYNEQFF; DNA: TGCGCCAGCAGCTTGACAGGGCGAGTATCCTACAATGAGCAGTTCTTC
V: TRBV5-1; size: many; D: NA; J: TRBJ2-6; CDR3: CASNQGGGANVLTF; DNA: TGCGCCAGCAACCAGGGAGGTGGGGCCAACGTCCTGACTTTC
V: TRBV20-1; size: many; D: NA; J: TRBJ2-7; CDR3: CSARGGYEQYF; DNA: TGCAGTGCTAGAGGGGGATACGAGCAGTACTTC
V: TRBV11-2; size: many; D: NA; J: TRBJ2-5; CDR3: CASRTIFRGSVTQYF; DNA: TGTGCCAGCAGGACGATATTTAGGGGATCTGTGACCCAGTACTTC
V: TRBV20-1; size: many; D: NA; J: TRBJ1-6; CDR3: CSAVRGEGSPLHF; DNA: TGCAGTGCTGTCAGGGGAGAAGGCTCACCCCTCCACTTT
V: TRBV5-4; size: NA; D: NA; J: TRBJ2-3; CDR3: CASSLEIGTDTQYF; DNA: TGTGCCAGCAGCTTGGAGATCGGCACAGATACGCAGTATTTT
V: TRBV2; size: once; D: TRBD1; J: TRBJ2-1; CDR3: CASSGTGTPNEQFF; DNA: TGTGCCAGCAGTGGGACAGGGACCCCCAATGAGCAGTTCTTC
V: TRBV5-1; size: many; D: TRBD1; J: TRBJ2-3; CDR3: CASSPGTGGTDTQYF; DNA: TGCGCCAGCAGCCCCGGGACAGGGGGGACAGATACGCAGTATTTT
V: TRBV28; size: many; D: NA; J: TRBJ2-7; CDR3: CASRNSATYEQYF; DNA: TGTGCCAGCAGAAATAGCGCTACCTACGAGCAGTACTTC
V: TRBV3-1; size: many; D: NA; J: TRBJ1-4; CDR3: CASGGTRREKLFF; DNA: TGTGCCAGCGGCGGGACGAGGCGAGAAAAACTGTTTTTT
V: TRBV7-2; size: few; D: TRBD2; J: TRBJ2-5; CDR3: CASSPFRGDQETQYF; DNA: TGTGCCAGCAGCCCTTTCCGGGGGGACCAAGAGACCCAGTACTTC
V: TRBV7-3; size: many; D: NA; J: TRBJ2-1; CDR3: CASSLQPGNEQFF; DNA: TGTGCCAGCAGCTTACAACCAGGGAATGAGCAGTTCTTC
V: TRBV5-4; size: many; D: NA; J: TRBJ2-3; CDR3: CASSLPQNPDTQYF; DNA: TGTGCCAGCAGCTTGCCTCAGAACCCAGATACGCAGTATTTT
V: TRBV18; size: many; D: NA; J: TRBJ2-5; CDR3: CASSPYSGETQYF; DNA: TGTGCCAGCTCACCTTACTCGGGAGAGACCCAGTACTTC
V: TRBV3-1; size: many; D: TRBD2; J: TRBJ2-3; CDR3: CASQPGGRDTQYF; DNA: TGTGCCAGCCAACCGGGGGGGCGTGATACGCAGTATTTT